The 27 T cell receptor beta chains listed next were all sequenced from one sample in a study of cytomegalovirus exposure and HLA in healthy donors. PCR used 60 Vbeta primers and 13 Jbeta primers. Profiling relied on immunoSEQ multiplex PCR, and the TCRdb table lists in-frame clones only, not all of them. The table shows tens of thousands of clones, with 82% occurring only once. The specimen was PBMCs. Receptors were obtained from a man in his fifties in good health and CMV-seronegative.

The rearrangement links TRBV27 to TRBJ2-1, with D tentatively TRBD1 (6 bases). CDR1 and CDR2 from the germline V gene are MNHEY and SMNVEV (reference sequence). This CDR3 has 13 amino acids. V lost 6 bases to trimming and J lost 4 bases, with 10 bases between them. In DNA form, the CDR3 reads TGTGCCAGCAGGGGGGCGGTATACAATGAGCAGTTCTTC. Translation: CASRGAVYNEQFF.

The V call is TRBV5-1, the J call TRBJ2-7, with 9 bases matching TRBD1. The J segment lost 5 bases and the V segment lost 2 bases, leaving 11 bases of the junction unmatched. This CDR3 has 16 amino acids. Germline CDR1 is SGHRS and CDR2 is YFSETQ. The CDR3 sequence is CASSFGVGQGFNEQYF. As DNA, the CDR3 is TGCGCCAGCAGCTTCGGCGTGGGACAGGGTTTCAACGAGCAGTACTTC. Full variable domain (rest looked up from reference TRBV5-1 and TRBJ2-7): KAGVTQTPRYLIKTRGQQVTLSCSPISGHRSVSWYQQTPGQGLQFLFEYFSETQRNKGNFPGRFSGRQFSNSRSEMNVSTLELGDSALYLCASSFGVGQGFNEQYFGPGTRLTVT.

This clone was observed a single time. This rearrangement joins TRBV28 to TRBJ2-5, with a weak D call TRBD1 (6 bases). The J call may be in error: the DNA end matches TRBJ2-7 better. This CDR3 is 13 amino acids long. Germline-derived CDR1 and CDR2 are MDHEN and SYDVKM. The CDR3 reads CASRPTGLHEQYF. As DNA, the CDR3 is TGTGCCAGCAGACCGACAGGTTTGCACGAGCAGTACTTC.

The rearrangement links TRBV5-1 to TRBJ2-3, with 7 bases aligning to TRBD1. The CDR3 contains 17 residues. In germline, CDR1 is SGHRS, CDR2 YFSETQ. Trimming took 2 bases from V and 1 from J; bases not matched to a gene: 10. For the CDR3, the DNA is TGCGCCAGCAGCTTCGCGCCGGCAGGGGGTGGCACAGATACGCAGTATTTT. This gives the protein CASSFAPAGGGTDTQYF.

This clone was counted a single time. The chain is built from TRBV27 and TRBJ2-7; 7 bases line up with TRBD1. The junction had 5 bases not matched to a gene; V was cut back by 3 bases and J by 3 bases. The CDR3 consists of 14 residues. Germline V lookup: CDR1 MNHEY, CDR2 SMNVEV (reference sequence). CDR3 residues: CASSFLDRHYEQYF. The DNA of the CDR3 is TGTGCCAGCAGTTTTTTGGACAGGCACTACGAGCAGTACTTC.

This clone has just one count. The rearrangement joins TRBV7-9 to TRBJ1-1, with 7 bases aligning to TRBD1. The CDR3 has 14 residues. Trimming took 4 bases from V and 5 from J; bases not matched to a gene: 7. Germline V gene data show CDR1 as SEHNR and CDR2 as FQNEAQ (reference sequence). In nucleotides, the CDR3 is TGTGCCAGCAGCTGGGATACAGGGGCAACTGAAGCTTTCTTT. It yields the protein CASSWDTGATEAFF.

The chain is built from TRBV27 and TRBJ1-4; 10 nucleotides agree with TRBD1. Germline V gene data show CDR1 as MNHEY and CDR2 as SMNVEV (reference sequence). Germline trimming cut 2 bases from V and 3 bases from J; bases unmatched to any gene: 3. This CDR3 region has 16 residues. CDR3 sequence (DNA): TGTGCCAGCAGTTTAAGACAGGGGGCAGCTAATGAAAAACTGTTTTTT. Amino acid sequence: CASSLRQGAANEKLFF.

V and J are TRBV23-1 and TRBJ2-7, with TRBD1 matching over 9 bases. Being an ORF, TRBV23-1 has a function that is uncertain. Germline trimming cut 4 bases from V and 0 bases from J; bases unmatched to any gene: 10. The CDR3 contains 17 residues. The chain's CDR3 is CASSRRLRDRASYEQYF. CDR3 in DNA: TGCGCCAGCAGTCGGCGTTTAAGGGACAGGGCCTCCTACGAGCAGTACTTC.

The CDR3, as DNA: TGCGCCAGCAGCTTGGCGACAAATGGAAACATTCAGTACTTC. This translates into CASSLATNGNIQYF. J is TRBJ2-4 and V is TRBV5-1, with D hard to call. The CDR3 contains 14 residues. Trimming removed 0 bases at V and 6 bases at J, with 10 bases between. Per the germline V gene, CDR1 is SGHRS and CDR2 is YFSETQ.

The chain recombines TRBV7-9 with TRBJ1-1; no reliable D call. V was cut by 2 bases and J by 7 bases, with 11 bases left in between. The CDR3 length is 13 residues. CDR1 and CDR2 (germline): SEHNR, FQNEAQ (reference sequence). CDR3 bases: TGTGCCAGCAGCTTAAGTACGGGAGGTGAAGCTTTCTTT. This codes for CASSLSTGGEAFF. Full variable domain (outside the CDR3, taken from reference TRBV7-9 and TRBJ1-1): DTGVSQNPRHKITKRGQNVTFRCDPISEHNRLYWYRQTLGQGPEFLTYFQNEAQLEKSRLLSDRFSAERPKGSFSTLEIQRTEQGDSAMYLCASSLSTGGEAFFGQGTRLTVV.

V is TRBV6-5 and J is TRBJ1-3; D gene ambiguous. This CDR3 has 14 amino acids. The ends were cut back, 0 bases at V and 6 bases at J, with 9 bases in the middle. Germline assignment: CDR1 MNHEY and CDR2 SVGAGI. CDR3 sequence reads: CASSYSTQENTIYF. In DNA form, the CDR3 reads TGTGCCAGCAGTTACTCTACCCAGGAAAACACCATATATTTT.

The genes are TRBV28 and TRBJ1-3; perhaps TRBD1 as D (6 bases). The CDR3 spans 15 residues. V lost 6 bases and J lost 0, with 12 bases in between. Per the germline V gene, CDR1 is MDHEN and CDR2 is SYDVKM. This CDR3 is CASRVQGHSGNTIYF. The CDR3 nucleotides read TGTGCCAGCAGGGTTCAGGGGCACTCTGGAAACACCATATATTTT.

The chain links TRBV28 to TRBJ2-7; TRBD1 might be the D (5 bases). The germline CDR1 and CDR2 sequences are MDHEN and SYDVKM. The V gene lost 3 bases and the J gene lost 4 bases, with 7 bases spanning the gap. This CDR3 contains 12 residues. CDR3 sequence (DNA): TGTGCCAGCAGTTTTAAGGGGTACGAGCAGTACTTC. Residues: CASSFKGYEQYF.

This clone was counted at least ten times. V usage is TRBV28 and J usage is TRBJ2-7, with D tentatively TRBD2 (6 bases). The CDR3 sequence is 14 residues long. V was cut by 8 bases and J by 3 bases, with 17 bases left in between. Germline-derived CDR1 and CDR2 are MDHEN and SYDVKM. CDR3 DNA: TGTGCCAGCGGTGGAGGGTCGTCAAGCTACGAGCAGTACTTC. Translation: CASGGGSSSYEQYF.

The J gene is TRBJ1-1, the V gene TRBV19; 7 bases align to TRBD1. Trimming at V came to 5 bases and at J to 4 bases, leaving 13 bases not matched to a gene. This CDR3 is 16 amino acids long. Germline V gives CDR1 LNHDA, CDR2 SQIVND (reference sequence). The CDR3 is CASSHSRQGGGTEAFF. The CDR3 coding sequence is TGTGCCAGTAGTCACTCCCGACAGGGCGGTGGCACTGAAGCTTTCTTT.

The gene calls are TRBV28 and TRBJ2-1, with 7 bases identical to TRBD2. J gave up 5 bases and V 10 bases, and 8 bases lay outside the gene matches. CDR3 length: 13 residues. The germline gives CDR1 MDHEN, CDR2 SYDVKM. CDR3 nucleotide sequence: TGTGCCACGGCGCGGGGGAGACACAATGAGCAGTTCTTC. Translating it yields CATARGRHNEQFF. Drawing the rest from reference TRBV28 and TRBJ2-1, the complete variable domain is DVKVTQSSRYLVKRTGEKVFLECVQDMDHENMFWYRQDPGLGLRLIYFSYDVKMKEKGDIPEGYSVSREKKERFSLILESASTNQTSMYLCATARGRHNEQFFGPGTRLTVL.

This rearrangement joins TRBV7-2 to TRBJ2-1; D is possibly TRBD2 (5 bases). Trimming cost V 1 base and J 6 bases, with 10 bases left between them. CDR3 length equals 14 residues. Germline CDR1 is SGHTA and CDR2 is FQGNSA. CDR3 bases: TGTGCCAGCAGCTTAGATTCGGGGATCAATGAGCAGTTCTTC. Residues: CASSLDSGINEQFF.

The chain has TRBV6-1 and TRBJ2-7; D is possibly TRBD2 (5 bases). This CDR3 is 13 amino acids long. V was clipped by 8 bases and J by 2 bases, with 13 bases between them. CDR1 is MNHNS, CDR2 SASEGT, per germline. The CDR3 coding sequence is TGTGCCAGCGCGAGGGCGATGACCTACGAGCAGTACTTC. This codes for CASARAMTYEQYF.

This rearrangement joins TRBV11-2 to TRBJ1-1; D perhaps matches TRBD1 (5 bases). The CDR3 runs to 17 residues. Germline CDR1 and CDR2: SGHAT and FQNNGV. V lost 1 base, J lost 1 base, and 16 bases lay in between. The chain's CDR3 is CASSLVMGRGTNTEAFF. Written as DNA, the CDR3 is TGTGCCAGCAGCTTAGTCATGGGAAGGGGAACGAACACTGAAGCTTTCTTT.

J is TRBJ2-3 and V is TRBV19; 8 positions match TRBD2. V shed 3 bases and J 5 bases; nucleotides not matched to a gene: 4. Germline V gene data show CDR1 as LNHDA and CDR2 as SQIVND (reference sequence). The CDR3 length is 14 residues. CDR3 coding DNA: TGTGCCAGTAGTATGATCGGGAGGGAAGATACGCAGTATTTT. Encoded protein: CASSMIGREDTQYF.

The chain combines TRBV2 with TRBJ2-7; no definite D call. CDR3 size: 10 residues. V was trimmed by 6 bases and J by 6 bases, leaving 6 bases between them. Germline CDR1 SNHLY, CDR2 FYNNEI. CDR3 coding DNA: TGTGCCAGCAGGGGCAGCGAGCAGTACTTC. Translating it yields CASRGSEQYF.

This chain uses TRBV11-2 with TRBJ2-3; no firm D call. Germline CDR1 reads SGHAT; CDR2 reads FQNNGV. This CDR3 is built from 13 residues. Trimming shortened V by 1 base and J by 3 bases, and 5 bases separated the two germline ends. The CDR3 reads CASSLGRTDTQYF. The CDR3 DNA reads as TGTGCCAGCAGCTTAGGCCGGACAGATACGCAGTATTTT.

This chain uses TRBV28 with TRBJ1-4; TRBD1 aligns across 11 bases. Trimming at V came to 6 bases and at J to 5 bases, leaving 5 bases not matched to a gene. Germline CDR1 is MDHEN and CDR2 is SYDVKM. This CDR3 is 15 amino acids long. The chain's CDR3 is CASRAGTGGNEKLFF. The CDR3 DNA is TGTGCCAGCAGGGCTGGGACAGGGGGGAATGAAAAACTGTTTTTT.

The rearrangement links TRBV12-5 to TRBJ2-3; 9 bases are shared with TRBD2. With V trimmed by 1 base and J by 9 bases, 5 bases remained unmatched. This CDR3 spans 14 amino acids. CDR1 and CDR2 from the germline V gene are LGHNT and FRNRAP. The CDR3 sequence: CASGLGGLAGTQYF. In DNA form, the CDR3 reads TGTGCTAGTGGTTTGGGGGGACTAGCAGGGACGCAGTATTTT.

V is TRBV9 and J is TRBJ1-2; TRBD1 aligns across 8 bases. This CDR3 spans 14 amino acids. V dropped 0 bases and J dropped 8; count of bases not matched to a gene: 6. Germline CDR1 is SGDLS and CDR2 is YYNGEE. The CDR3, as DNA: TGTGCCAGCAGCGTAGGACAGGGGAATAGCGGCTACACCTTC. This encodes CASSVGQGNSGYTF.

As DNA, the CDR3 is TGTGCCAGCAGCGGAGGACTGACAGATACGCAGTATTTT. Its translation is CASSGGLTDTQYF. The rearrangement uses TRBV13 and TRBJ2-3, with D maybe TRBD2 (5 bases). The CDR3 is made up of 13 amino acids. Germline CDR1 PRHDT, CDR2 FYEKMQ (reference sequence). V was cut by 5 bases and J by 3 bases, with 9 bases left in between. Full variable domain (remainder filled in from reference TRBV13 and TRBJ2-3): AAGVIQSPRHLIKEKRETATLKCYPIPRHDTVYWYQQGPGQDPQFLISFYEKMQSDKGSIPDRFSAQQFSDYHSELNMSSLELGDSALYFCASSGGLTDTQYFGPGTRLTVL.

The table lists this clone with a few counts. The rearrangement joins TRBV6-6 to TRBJ1-3; unclear D gene. This CDR3 has 15 residues. The V end lost 7 bases, the J end lost 9 bases, and 22 bases lay between the germline ends. Germline V gives CDR1 MNHNY, CDR2 SVGAGI (reference sequence). CDR3 coding DNA: TGTGCCAGCACCCGAATAGTCCCCGGGTCCTCCACCATATATTTT. Protein product: CASTRIVPGSSTIYF.